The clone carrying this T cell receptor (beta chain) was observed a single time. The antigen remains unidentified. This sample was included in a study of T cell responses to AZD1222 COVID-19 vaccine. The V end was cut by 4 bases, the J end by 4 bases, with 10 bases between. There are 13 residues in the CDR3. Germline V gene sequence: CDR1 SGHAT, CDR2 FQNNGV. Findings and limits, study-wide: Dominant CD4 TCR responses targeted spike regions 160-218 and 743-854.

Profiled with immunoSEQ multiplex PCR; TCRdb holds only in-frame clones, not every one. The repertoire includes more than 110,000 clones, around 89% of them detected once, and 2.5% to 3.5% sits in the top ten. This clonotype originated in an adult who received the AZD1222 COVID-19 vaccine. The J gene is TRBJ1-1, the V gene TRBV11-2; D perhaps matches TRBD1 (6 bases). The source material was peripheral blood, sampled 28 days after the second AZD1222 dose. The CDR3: CASSWGRATEAFF. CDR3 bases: TGTGCCAGCAGCTGGGGGCGTGCCACTGAAGCTTTCTTT. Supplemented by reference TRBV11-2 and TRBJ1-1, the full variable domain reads EAGVAQSPRYKIIEKRQSVAFWCNPISGHATLYWYQQILGQGPKLLIQFQNNGVVDDSQLPKDRFSAERLKGVDSTLKIQPAKLEDSAVYLCASSWGRATEAFFGQGTRLTVV.